This T cell receptor beta chain was sequenced during a study of shared clonotypes between healthy human individuals. Study-level findings and limits: Larger estimated richness was generally recorded for naive subsets relative to memory subsets. Between several donors, naive CD4 clonotypes were shared at a level of around 5.2%.

The naive CD8 subset, CD45RO-negative cells positively selected for CCR7, excluded terminally differentiated effector memory CD45RA+ cells. Deletions cut 11 bases from V and 5 bases from J, with 7 bases between. The CDR3 loop spans 10 amino acids. CDR1 is SEHNR and CDR2 is FQNEAQ in the germline V gene (reference sequence). Note on this clone: Its specificity is not known.

Using immunoSEQ multiplex PCR, the repertoire was profiled, and TCRdb retains in-frame clones only, with some absent. The top ten hold approximately 0.2% of the sample, which has 800,000 to 950,000 clones, about 96% seen once. This receptor was identified in a man aged 25-45 years in good health. The chain couples TRBV7-9 to TRBJ2-1; D is unresolved. Sequencing used naive CD8+ T cells sorted from blood. The CDR3 reads CAQTDNEQFF. The CDR3 DNA reads as TGTGCCCAGACGGACAATGAGCAGTTCTTC.